This T cell receptor (beta chain) was documented in a study of blood T cells in healthy people across ages. About the research overall: When template switching was applied, about one barcoded beta molecule was captured per two T cells.

Germline-derived CDR1 and CDR2 are SQVTM and ANQGSEA. The CDR3 loop spans 12 amino acids. V was pared by 6 bases and J by 0 bases, with 8 bases between. Sample-barcoded 5' priming and a J-beta primer mix drove a second PCR of about 6 to 12 cycles. Using its own MiXCR run on the 5' RACE reads, TCRdb lists one record per CDR3 protein. The sample lists about 580,000 distinct CDR3 sequences, roughly 43% occurring once. Regarding the study as a whole: Without sorted subsets, naive and antigen-experienced compartments could not be conclusively compared.

There are many counts of this clonotype. Its antigen is not identified. The source material was blood. This sequence was found in a man older than 75 in good health. The J gene is TRBJ2-5, the V gene TRBV29-1, with D possibly TRBD1 on 6 matching bases. CDR3 protein: CSVRTDQETQYF. As DNA, the CDR3 is TGCAGCGTCCGGACAGACCAAGAGACCCAGTACTTC.